Sequencing of this TCR beta chain was carried out in a study of cytomegalovirus exposure and HLA in healthy donors. General study findings and limits: Common viral pathogens (according to a later analysis) appeared linked to several of the most significant clusters. A later analysis linked a missense DCLRE1C variant to TCR beta V- and J-gene trimming. Diagnosis of cytomegalovirus status made by the classifier reportedly showed high specificity and sensitivity.

Germline CDR1 and CDR2: SGHRS and YFSETQ. The CDR3 consists of 13 residues. Trimming took 7 bases from V and 4 from J, leaving 15 bases between them. Comments on this clone: The target antigen is unknown.

13 Jbeta primers and 60 Vbeta primers were used for the PCR. Source study methods: Roughly 11 million shared chains were among about 80 million unique TCR beta chains counted in a later analysis. Using immunoSEQ multiplex PCR, the repertoire was profiled, and TCRdb retains in-frame clones only, with some absent. Clonal size and the V and J genes are those of that table, whereas D and trimming came from the DNA. The sample has over 150,000 clones; roughly 76% are singletons. The chain combines TRBV5-1 with TRBJ2-7; D gene unclear. The TCR originated in a man aged 60 to 69 in good health and CMV-seronegative. The sample consisted of PBMCs. CDR3 nucleotides: TGCGCCAGCTTTGCGCCCGGGTCTTACGAGCAGTACTTC. Amino acids: CASFAPGSYEQYF.